A single sample is the source of the 20 T cell receptor beta chains below, sequenced in a study of blood T cell repertoires in COVID-19. The assay was immunoSEQ multiplex PCR, and TCRdb's table has in-frame clones only and misses some. Of around 300,000 clones in the sample, around nine tenths are singletons; the top ten hold around 1.1%. Sequenced sample: PBMCs or T cells enriched from blood (not recorded which). The receptor source for this set is a woman between 25 and 40 years old who had recovered from COVID-19.

J is TRBJ2-7 and V is TRBV7-3; 14 nucleotides line up with TRBD2. V trimming: 2 bases; J trimming: 4 bases; junction bases outside the gene matches: 13. The CDR3 runs to 19 residues. The germline CDR1 and CDR2 sequences are SGHTA and FQGTGA. For the CDR3, the DNA is TGTGCCAGCAGCTTAGCGGGGGGACTAGCGGGAGTTGGAGGGTACGAGCAGTACTTC. This sequence encodes CASSLAGGLAGVGGYEQYF.

Comment on this clone: One junction end disagrees with the germline gene, perhaps due to a read error. V is TRBV7-7 and J is TRBJ2-3; 9 nucleotides align to TRBD2. CDR1 is SSHAT, CDR2 FNYEAQ, per germline (reference sequence). CDR3 length equals 16 residues. CDR3 DNA sequence: TGTGCTAGCAGCAGGGGGGTAGCGGGAGTTACAGATACGCAGTATTTT. It encodes CASSRGVAGVTDTQYF. Supplemented by reference TRBV7-7 and TRBJ2-3, the full variable domain reads GAGVSQSPRYKVTKRGQDVTLRCDPISSHATLYWYQQALGQGPEFLTYFNYEAQPDKSGLPSDRFSAERPEGSISTLTIQRTEQRDSAMYRCASSRGVAGVTDTQYFGPGTRLTVL.

The chain carries TRBV20-1 and TRBJ2-7; D perhaps matches TRBD2 (6 bases). The CDR3 spans 11 residues. Trimming took 6 bases from V and 9 from J, leaving 15 bases between them. Germline-derived CDR1 and CDR2 are DFQATT and SNEGSKA (reference sequence). The CDR3 loop is CSAVGGVAQYF. The CDR3 DNA sequence: TGCAGTGCCGTTGGCGGGGTTGCGCAGTACTTC.

The chain uses TRBV5-1 and TRBJ2-2, with D perhaps matching TRBD2 (5 bases). V lost 2 bases to trimming and J lost 1 base, with 15 bases between them. Germline-derived CDR1 and CDR2 are SGHRS and YFSETQ. CDR3 length equals 17 residues. This chain's CDR3 is CASSFGPADLNTGELFF. CDR3 bases: TGCGCCAGCAGCTTCGGGCCAGCGGACCTGAACACCGGGGAGCTGTTTTTT.

V and J are TRBV5-1 and TRBJ1-3, with D possibly being TRBD1 (5 bases). The CDR3 contains 15 residues. V was pared by 2 bases and J by 4 bases, with 13 bases between. Per germline, CDR1 SGHRS and CDR2 YFSETQ. The CDR3 spells CASSFDSSSGNTIYF. DNA for the CDR3: TGCGCCAGCAGCTTTGACAGTTCCTCAGGAAACACCATATATTTT.

The V and J genes are TRBV19 and TRBJ1-6, with 10 bases lining up with TRBD1. The V segment lost 7 bases and the J segment 10 bases; nucleotides outside the gene matches: 10. This CDR3 contains 15 residues. The germline CDR1 and CDR2 sequences are LNHDA and SQIVND (reference sequence). CDR3 sequence (DNA): TGTGCCAGTAACCCGACCGGGACAGGGGACTCACCCCTCCACTTT. It yields the protein CASNPTGTGDSPLHF.

This chain connects TRBV7-9 to TRBJ2-7; D is perhaps TRBD2 (6 bases). The CDR3 length is 15 residues. The V end was cut by 2 bases, the J end by 3 bases, with 14 bases between. CDR1 SEHNR and CDR2 FQNEAQ come from the germline V gene (reference sequence). The CDR3: CASSLMRGPLYEQYF. CDR3 nucleotide sequence: TGTGCCAGCAGCTTAATGCGGGGACCGCTCTACGAGCAGTACTTC.

This rearrangement joins TRBV28 to TRBJ1-3, with 8 bases aligning to TRBD1. The germline CDR1 and CDR2 sequences are MDHEN and SYDVKM. This CDR3 has 16 amino acids. V gave up 6 bases and J gave up 4 bases; unmatched junction bases: 11. CDR3 coding DNA: TGTGCCAGCAGGCCGCTTCCGGGACAGGAGGGAAACACCATATATTTT. Encoded protein: CASRPLPGQEGNTIYF.

The rearrangement joins TRBV5-1 to TRBJ2-2, with TRBD2 matching 7 bases. With V trimmed by 1 base and J by 3 bases, 3 bases remained unmatched. CDR1 SGHRS and CDR2 YFSETQ come from the germline V gene. The CDR3 extends over 15 amino acids. The DNA for the CDR3 is TGCGCCAGCAGCTTGAGCGGGAAGTACACCGGGGAGCTGTTTTTT. Residues: CASSLSGKYTGELFF.

The chain joins TRBV7-2 to TRBJ2-4; 7 bases fit TRBD2. This CDR3 contains 15 residues. Germline V gene data show CDR1 as SGHTA and CDR2 as FQGNSA. Trimming at V came to 6 bases and at J to 3 bases, leaving 8 bases not matched to a gene. CDR3: CASRLGGGNKNIQYF. The DNA for the CDR3 is TGTGCCAGCAGGCTTGGGGGAGGGAACAAAAACATTCAGTACTTC. Full variable domain (rest looked up from reference TRBV7-2 and TRBJ2-4): GAGVSQSPSNKVTEKGKDVELRCDPISGHTALYWYRQSLGQGLEFLIYFQGNSAPDKSGLPSDRFSAERTGGSVSTLTIQRTQQEDSAVYLCASRLGGGNKNIQYFGAGTRLSVL.

This clone occurred a few times. The gene calls are TRBV7-2 and TRBJ2-5; 9 bases align to TRBD1. V shed 3 bases, J shed 4 bases, and the junction held 6 bases outside the gene matches. This CDR3 is 15 amino acids long. Germline-derived CDR1 and CDR2 are SGHTA and FQGNSA. CDR3 nucleotides: TGTGCCAGCAGCTTCCCGACAGGGGGGGGAGAGACCCAGTACTTC. This translates into CASSFPTGGGETQYF.

This chain joins TRBV7-2 and TRBJ2-2; possibly TRBD2 for D (6 bases). There are 15 residues in the CDR3. V was cut by 2 bases and J by 4 bases, with 11 bases left in between. The germline V gene encodes CDR1 SGHTA and CDR2 FQGNSA. The CDR3 sequence: CASSLRGWGTGELFF. As DNA, the CDR3 is TGTGCCAGCAGCTTACGGGGGTGGGGCACCGGGGAGCTGTTTTTT.

This chain connects TRBV6-5 to TRBJ2-1, with TRBD1 matching over 7 bases. Germline V gene sequence: CDR1 MNHEY, CDR2 SVGAGI. V lost 10 bases to trimming and J lost 9 bases; unmatched junction nucleotides: 12. CDR3 size: 13 residues. CDR3 in amino acids: CATRQGSVGEQFF. In DNA form, the CDR3 reads TGTGCCACCCGACAGGGATCGGTTGGTGAGCAGTTCTTC.

The rearrangement links TRBV24-1 to TRBJ2-2; 9 bases align to TRBD1. V dropped 2 bases and J dropped 5; count of bases not matched to a gene: 2. Germline values: CDR1 KGHDR, CDR2 SFDVKD. This CDR3 has 15 residues. CDR3 in amino acids: CATSDSQGATGELFF. The CDR3 coding sequence is TGTGCCACCAGTGATTCACAGGGGGCGACCGGGGAGCTGTTTTTT.

Here the CDR3 reads CASSISGSVGDTQYF. Written as DNA, the CDR3 is TGCGCCAGCAGTATTAGCGGGAGTGTCGGAGATACGCAGTATTTT. The V gene is TRBV4-3, the J gene TRBJ2-3; 9 bases line up with TRBD2. CDR1 is LGHNA, CDR2 YSLEER, per germline. The J segment lost 5 bases and the V segment lost 6 bases, leaving 9 bases of the junction unmatched. The CDR3 runs 15 residues.

This clone was counted between two and nine times. The J gene is TRBJ2-1, the V gene TRBV18, with D maybe TRBD2 (6 bases). Germline loops: CDR1 KGHSH, CDR2 LQKENI. CDR3 size: 15 residues. With 2 bases removed from V and 7 bases from J, the gap between germline ends came to 15 bases. In DNA form, the CDR3 reads TGTGCCAGCTCACCAGTCTCAGCGGGCAAGAATGAGCAGTTCTTC. Its translation: CASSPVSAGKNEQFF.

This rearrangement joins TRBV7-9 to TRBJ1-5; tentative D call: TRBD1 (6 bases). Per germline, CDR1 SEHNR and CDR2 FQNEAQ (reference sequence). Trimming cost V 5 bases and J 5 bases, with 13 bases left between them. The CDR3 loop spans 14 amino acids. As DNA, the CDR3 is TGTGCCAGCAGCCTACAGGGAGAGGATCAGCCCCAGCATTTT. Its protein product is CASSLQGEDQPQHF.

This chain links TRBV5-6 with TRBJ1-3; TRBD1 is a possible D gene (6 bases). Deletions cut 1 base from V and 0 bases from J, with 17 bases between. CDR3 size: 18 residues. Germline assignment: CDR1 SGHDT and CDR2 YYEEEE. The CDR3 reads CASSLFRQGPSSGNTIYF. The CDR3 coding sequence is TGTGCCAGCAGCTTGTTTCGCCAGGGGCCAAGCTCTGGAAACACCATATATTTT.

The chain combines TRBV28 with TRBJ2-1, with 7 bases identical to TRBD2. V lost 8 bases, J lost 4 bases, and 11 bases stayed unmatched. Germline V gene lookup returns CDR1 MDHEN and CDR2 SYDVKM. The CDR3 totals 15 residues. CDR3 residues: CASLPTASGYNEQFF. The CDR3 region has the DNA TGTGCCAGCCTCCCCACGGCTAGCGGTTACAATGAGCAGTTCTTC.

The chain joins TRBV9 to TRBJ1-4, with TRBD1 identical over 7 bases. CDR1 is SGDLS and CDR2 is YYNGEE in the germline V gene. CDR3 length equals 14 residues. The V gene end was trimmed by 0 bases and the J gene end by 10 bases; junction bases not matched to a gene: 6. The CDR3 reads CASSVGGRTGKLFF. The CDR3 DNA reads TGTGCCAGCAGCGTAGGGGGGAGGACAGGAAAACTGTTTTTT.